This record concerns one T cell receptor beta chain sequence. The antigen remains unidentified. The data belong to a study of CXCR3-negative and CXCR3-positive naive CD8 T cells. Turning to the study itself: Sequencing yielded around 130 million TRB reads, roughly 1.5 +/- 0.3 million per library.

Findings and limits, study-wide: Cryopreserved cells showed partially decreased CXCR3 expression, and most assays used fresh PBMCs.

The authors prepared UMI-labeled TRB cDNA libraries by 5' RACE. TCRdb reprocessed the 5' RACE reads and stores each CDR3 protein as one record, lacking DNA. In all, the sample yields approximately 45,000 distinct CDR3 sequences. This CDR3 has 14 amino acids. The germline V gene has CDR1 SGHDN and CDR2 FVKESK. The origin of this receptor is a human donor in good health. Some clones in this sample may be carry-over from other donors' samples. The specimen was memory CD8+ T cells from blood. This chain uses TRBV14 with TRBJ2-5; TCRdb's D call, TRBD1, is unchecked because there is no DNA. This chain's CDR3 is CASSQEEGGETQYF.